The TCR beta chain under discussion was sequenced for a study of cytomegalovirus exposure and HLA in healthy donors. V dropped 3 bases and J dropped 5 bases, with 21 bases sitting between them. The CDR3 is 17 amino acids. CDR1 MGHRA and CDR2 YSYEKL come from the germline V gene. About this clone: Its antigen is not identified.

General observations from the study: Productive rates of about 90% or about 30% were seen for most TCR beta V segments in an earlier analysis. In a later analysis, specific HLA alleles were associated with under 20,000 TCR beta sequences at a 0.05 false discovery rate.

Researchers ran the PCR with 60 Vbeta and 13 Jbeta primers. The method was immunoSEQ multiplex PCR; TCRdb's version includes in-frame clones alone and lacks a portion of them. The profile shows approximately 77,000 clones, around 76% of them singletons. The sequenced sample consisted of PBMCs. The rearrangement uses TRBV4-1 and TRBJ2-3, with a weak D call TRBD1 (5 bases). This receptor was obtained from a male donor in good health and CMV-seropositive. The CDR3 DNA sequence: TGCGCCAGCAGCCAGGACCCGATCGGGCAGGGTGAAGATACGCAGTATTTT. Translated: CASSQDPIGQGEDTQYF.